Listed below are T cell receptor beta chains from one sample, sequenced in a study of beta chain features in type 1 diabetes. Produced via immunoSEQ multiplex PCR; TCRdb's table is partial and in-frame only. The table includes some 640,000 clones, over 11% detected once. Sequenced sample: naive CD4+ T cells from blood. These receptors all stem from a man aged 18 to 30 with type 1 diabetes. CDR3s include the opening cysteine and the closing phenylalanine or tryptophan. Each record gives: V gene, D gene, clone size, J gene, CDR3 protein, CDR3 DNA. A D gene is named only where the DNA matches it firmly. Clone size is shown for a subset of rows, as once, few, many or a class of expanded clone.

V: TRBV7-2; D: TRBD1; size: -; J: TRBJ1-1; CDR3: CASRIQGDTEAFF; DNA: TGTGCCAGTCGTATACAGGGGGACACTGAAGCTTTCTTT
V: TRBV4-1; D: -; size: -; J: TRBJ1-4; CDR3: CASSQERSLSNFNEKLFF; DNA: TGCGCCAGCAGCCAAGAGAGATCTTTATCGAACTTTAATGAAAAACTGTTTTTT
V: TRBV27; D: -; size: -; J: TRBJ1-6; CDR3: CASSLSIQGPTDGSLHF; DNA: TGTGCCAGCAGTTTATCGATTCAGGGACCGACAGACGGGTCCCTCCACTTT
V: TRBV18; D: TRBD1; size: -; J: TRBJ2-1; CDR3: CASSRTGWDNEQFF; DNA: TGTGCCAGCTCCCGGACAGGGTGGGACAATGAGCAGTTCTTC
V: TRBV6-6; D: TRBD2; size: -; J: TRBJ2-3; CDR3: CASSLRTSGGKDTQYF; DNA: TGTGCCAGCAGTTTACGGACTAGCGGGGGCAAAGATACGCAGTATTTT
V: TRBV4-2; D: TRBD2; size: -; J: TRBJ2-2; CDR3: CASSLRLAGETGELFF; DNA: TGTGCCAGCAGCCTCCGACTAGCGGGAGAAACCGGGGAGCTGTTTTTT
V: TRBV4-3; D: -; size: -; J: TRBJ1-2; CDR3: CASTKQRSNYGYTF; DNA: TGCGCCAGCACCAAACAGCGATCTAACTATGGCTACACCTTC
V: TRBV2; D: -; size: few; J: TRBJ1-5; CDR3: CASGTSSPQHF; DNA: TGTGCCAGCGGGACTTCCTCGCCCCAGCATTTT
V: TRBV27; D: -; size: -; J: TRBJ2-1; CDR3: CASSFEGPSYNEQFF; DNA: TGTGCCAGCAGTTTCGAGGGCCCCTCCTACAATGAGCAGTTCTTC
V: TRBV14; D: -; size: few; J: TRBJ1-2; CDR3: CASSPEGSYGYTF; DNA: TGTGCCAGCAGCCCGGAGGGAAGTTATGGCTACACCTTC
V: TRBV30; D: -; size: -; J: TRBJ1-1; CDR3: CAWSPGFFNTEAFF; DNA: TGTGCCTGGTCCCCAGGGTTCTTTAACACTGAAGCTTTCTTT
V: TRBV30; D: -; size: -; J: TRBJ2-6; CDR3: CAWMNSGVNVLTF; DNA: TGTGCCTGGATGAACTCTGGGGTCAACGTCCTGACTTTC
V: TRBV7-2; D: -; size: -; J: TRBJ2-5; CDR3: CASSLHSGVRGDF; DNA: TGTGCCAGCAGCTTACACTCCGGGGTCCGAGGTGACTTC
V: TRBV5-4; D: -; size: -; J: TRBJ1-1; CDR3: CASSLWVGVDTEAFF; DNA: TGTGCCAGCAGCTTGTGGGTGGGGGTCGACACTGAAGCTTTCTTT
V: TRBV2; D: TRBD2; size: -; J: TRBJ2-5; CDR3: CASRPGLAGETQYF; DNA: TGTGCCAGCAGGCCGGGACTAGCCGGAGAGACCCAGTACTTC
V: TRBV9; D: TRBD2; size: -; J: TRBJ2-3; CDR3: CASSVLSGGTDTQYF; DNA: TGTGCCAGCAGCGTACTCAGCGGGGGCACAGATACGCAGTATTTT
V: TRBV9; D: TRBD2; size: -; J: TRBJ2-5; CDR3: CASSAGVAGQETQYF; DNA: TGTGCCAGCAGCGCAGGGGTAGCGGGACAAGAGACCCAGTACTTC
V: TRBV25-1; D: -; size: few; J: TRBJ2-1; CDR3: CASSEAGLYNEQFF; DNA: TGTGCCAGCAGTGAAGCGGGACTCTACAATGAGCAGTTCTTC
V: TRBV11-2; D: -; size: -; J: TRBJ1-5; CDR3: CASSFGDYQPQHF; DNA: TGTGCCAGCAGCTTCGGGGACTATCAGCCCCAGCATTTT
V: TRBV30; D: -; size: -; J: TRBJ1-5; CDR3: CAWGESWGAQPQHF; DNA: TGTGCCTGGGGAGAGTCATGGGGGGCCCAGCCCCAGCATTTT
V: TRBV7-8; D: TRBD2; size: -; J: TRBJ2-3; CDR3: CASSPRGGRTDTQYF; DNA: TGTGCCAGCAGCCCGCGGGGGGGACGCACAGATACGCAGTATTTT
V: TRBV10-3; D: -; size: few; J: TRBJ1-2; CDR3: CAISGRTDPNYGYTF; DNA: TGTGCCATCAGTGGGAGGACGGACCCTAACTATGGCTACACCTTC
V: TRBV27; D: -; size: few; J: TRBJ2-1; CDR3: CASSFLYNEQFF; DNA: TGTGCCAGCAGTTTCCTCTACAATGAGCAGTTCTTC
V: TRBV5-6; D: -; size: -; J: TRBJ1-2; CDR3: CASSLGFDYGYTF; DNA: TGTGCCAGCAGCTTGGGATTCGACTATGGCTACACCTTC
V: TRBV19; D: -; size: few; J: TRBJ1-2; CDR3: CASREEGPPTGGNGYTF; DNA: TGTGCCAGTAGGGAAGAGGGTCCACCTACTGGGGGTAATGGCTACACCTTC
V: TRBV28; D: -; size: -; J: TRBJ1-1; CDR3: CASSFLDRSGTEAFF; DNA: TGTGCCAGCAGTTTTCTCGACAGGTCGGGCACTGAAGCTTTCTTT
V: TRBV11-2; D: -; size: -; J: TRBJ1-1; CDR3: CASSFTENTEAFF; DNA: TGTGCCAGCAGCTTTACGGAGAACACTGAAGCTTTCTTT
V: TRBV30; D: TRBD1; size: -; J: TRBJ2-1; CDR3: CAWSKGQGASGGVRNEQFF; DNA: TGTGCCTGGAGCAAGGGACAGGGGGCTTCAGGCGGGGTCAGGAATGAGCAGTTCTTC
V: TRBV4-3; D: -; size: few; J: TRBJ2-1; CDR3: CASSPTPQPRIEQFF; DNA: TGCGCCAGCAGCCCGACCCCGCAGCCCCGCATTGAGCAGTTCTTC
V: TRBV4-1; D: -; size: few; J: TRBJ2-1; CDR3: CASSQDNPSSYNEQFF; DNA: TGCGCCAGCAGCCAAGATAACCCGAGCTCCTACAATGAGCAGTTCTTC
V: TRBV12-5; D: -; size: few; J: TRBJ2-1; CDR3: CASGLMGEQFF; DNA: TGTGCTAGTGGTTTGATGGGTGAGCAGTTCTTC
V: TRBV19; D: TRBD1; size: -; J: TRBJ2-5; CDR3: CASSVTGGETQYF; DNA: TGTGCCAGTAGTGTGACAGGGGGCGAGACCCAGTACTTC
V: TRBV12-5; D: TRBD1; size: few; J: TRBJ1-5; CDR3: CASGMTGLPNQPQHF; DNA: TGTGCTAGTGGTATGACAGGGCTACCGAATCAGCCCCAGCATTTT
V: TRBV30; D: -; size: -; J: TRBJ1-1; CDR3: CAHDRSKTEAFF; DNA: TGTGCCCACGACAGGAGTAAGACTGAAGCTTTCTTT
V: TRBV6-1; D: TRBD2; size: -; J: TRBJ2-1; CDR3: CASILAGPVENEQFF; DNA: TGTGCCAGCATTCTAGCGGGTCCTGTGGAGAATGAGCAGTTCTTC
V: TRBV14; D: -; size: few; J: TRBJ2-7; CDR3: CASSQAQGSSYEQYF; DNA: TGTGCCAGCAGCCAAGCCCAGGGTTCATCCTACGAGCAGTACTTC